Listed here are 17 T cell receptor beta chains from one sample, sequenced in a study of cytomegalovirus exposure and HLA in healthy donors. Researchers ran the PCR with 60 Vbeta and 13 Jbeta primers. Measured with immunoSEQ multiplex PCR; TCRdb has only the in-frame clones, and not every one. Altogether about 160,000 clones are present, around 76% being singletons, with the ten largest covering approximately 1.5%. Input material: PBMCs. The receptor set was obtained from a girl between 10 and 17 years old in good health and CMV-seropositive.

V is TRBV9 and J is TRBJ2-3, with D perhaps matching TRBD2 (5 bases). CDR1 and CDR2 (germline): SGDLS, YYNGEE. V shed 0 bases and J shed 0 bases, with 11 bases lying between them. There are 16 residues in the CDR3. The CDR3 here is CASSVDGEPSTDTQYF. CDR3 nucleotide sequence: TGTGCCAGCAGCGTAGACGGGGAGCCTAGCACAGATACGCAGTATTTT. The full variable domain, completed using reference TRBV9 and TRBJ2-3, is DSGVTQTPKHLITATGQRVTLRCSPRSGDLSVYWYQQSLDQGLQFLIQYYNGEERAKGNILERFSAQQFPDLHSELNLSSLELGDSALYFCASSVDGEPSTDTQYFGPGTRLTVL.

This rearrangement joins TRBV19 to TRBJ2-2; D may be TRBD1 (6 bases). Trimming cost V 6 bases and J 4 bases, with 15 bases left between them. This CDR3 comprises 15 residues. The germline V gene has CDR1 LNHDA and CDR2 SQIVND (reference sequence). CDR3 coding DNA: TGTGCCAGTAGGGTAACAGGGTCGGGCACCGGGGAGCTGTTTTTT. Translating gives CASRVTGSGTGELFF.

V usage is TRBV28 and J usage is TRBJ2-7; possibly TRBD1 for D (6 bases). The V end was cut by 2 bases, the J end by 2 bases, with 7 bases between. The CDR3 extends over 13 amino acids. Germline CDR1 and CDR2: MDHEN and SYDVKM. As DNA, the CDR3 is TGTGCCAGCAGTTTACGGGACACCTACGAGCAGTACTTC. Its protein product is CASSLRDTYEQYF.

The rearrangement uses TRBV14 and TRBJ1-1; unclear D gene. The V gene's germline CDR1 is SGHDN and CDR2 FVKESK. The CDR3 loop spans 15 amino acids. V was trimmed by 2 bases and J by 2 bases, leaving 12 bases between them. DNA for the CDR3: TGTGCCAGCAGCCAACGGAGGGATTTTAACACTGAAGCTTTCTTT. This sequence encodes CASSQRRDFNTEAFF.

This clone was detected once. In DNA, the CDR3 is TGTGCCAGCAGTGACCGGGGACAGAGCTACGAGCAGTACTTC. Translation: CASSDRGQSYEQYF. This sequence joins TRBV6-1 and TRBJ2-7, with 7 bases that match TRBD1. The CDR3 extends over 14 amino acids. The junction had 5 bases not matched to a gene; V was cut back by 3 bases and J by 3 bases. The germline V gene has CDR1 MNHNS and CDR2 SASEGT.

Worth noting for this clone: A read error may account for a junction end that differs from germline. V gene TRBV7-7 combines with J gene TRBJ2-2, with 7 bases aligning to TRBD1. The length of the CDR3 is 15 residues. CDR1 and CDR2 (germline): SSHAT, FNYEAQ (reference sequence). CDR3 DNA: TGTGCTAGCAGCGTGCAACCAGGGGGTATCGGGGAGCTGTTTTTT. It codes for CASSVQPGGIGELFF.

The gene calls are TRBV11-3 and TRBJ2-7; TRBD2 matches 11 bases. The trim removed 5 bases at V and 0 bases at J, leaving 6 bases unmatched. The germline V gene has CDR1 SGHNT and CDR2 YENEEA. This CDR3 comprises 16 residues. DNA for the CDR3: TGTGCCAGCAGCCTTTCGACTAGCGGGGTCTCCTACGAGCAGTACTTC. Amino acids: CASSLSTSGVSYEQYF.

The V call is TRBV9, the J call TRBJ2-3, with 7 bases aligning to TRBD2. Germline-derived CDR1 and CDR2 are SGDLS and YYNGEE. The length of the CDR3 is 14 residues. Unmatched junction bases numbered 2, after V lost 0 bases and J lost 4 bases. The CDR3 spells CASSVGREPDTQYF. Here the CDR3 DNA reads TGTGCCAGCAGCGTAGGGCGGGAGCCAGATACGCAGTATTTT. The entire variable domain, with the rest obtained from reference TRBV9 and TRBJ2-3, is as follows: DSGVTQTPKHLITATGQRVTLRCSPRSGDLSVYWYQQSLDQGLQFLIQYYNGEERAKGNILERFSAQQFPDLHSELNLSSLELGDSALYFCASSVGREPDTQYFGPGTRLTVL.

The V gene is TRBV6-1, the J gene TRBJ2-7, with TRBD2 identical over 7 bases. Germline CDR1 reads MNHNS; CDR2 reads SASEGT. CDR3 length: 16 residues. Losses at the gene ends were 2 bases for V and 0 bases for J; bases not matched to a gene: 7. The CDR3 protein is CASSEYEGGSSYEQYF. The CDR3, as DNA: TGTGCCAGCAGTGAATACGAGGGAGGGAGCTCCTACGAGCAGTACTTC.

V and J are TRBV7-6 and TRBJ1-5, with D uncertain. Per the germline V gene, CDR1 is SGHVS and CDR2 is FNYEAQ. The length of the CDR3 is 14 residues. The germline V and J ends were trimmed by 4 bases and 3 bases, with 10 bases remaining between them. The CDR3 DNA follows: TGTGCCAGCAGCTCTTCAGCGTACAATCAGCCCCAGCATTTT. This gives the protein CASSSSAYNQPQHF.

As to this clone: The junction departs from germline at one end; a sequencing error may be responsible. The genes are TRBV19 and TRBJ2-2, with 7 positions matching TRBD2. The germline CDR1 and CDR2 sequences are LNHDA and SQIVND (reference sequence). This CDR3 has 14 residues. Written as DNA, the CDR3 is TGTGCCAGTAGGATAGCGGGGAACACCGGGGAGCTGTTTTTT. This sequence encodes CASRIAGNTGELFF.

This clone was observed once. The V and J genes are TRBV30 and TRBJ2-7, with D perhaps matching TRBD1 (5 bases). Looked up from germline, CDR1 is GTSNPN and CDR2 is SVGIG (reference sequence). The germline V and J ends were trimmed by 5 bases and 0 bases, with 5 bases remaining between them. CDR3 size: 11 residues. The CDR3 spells CAWGHSYEQYF. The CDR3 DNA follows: TGTGCCTGGGGACACTCCTACGAGCAGTACTTC.

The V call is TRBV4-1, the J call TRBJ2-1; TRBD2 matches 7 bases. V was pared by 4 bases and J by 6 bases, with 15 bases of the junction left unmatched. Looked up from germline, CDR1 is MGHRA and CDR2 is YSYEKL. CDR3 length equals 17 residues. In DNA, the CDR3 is TGCGCCAGCAGCCTCATGCGTGGGCGGGAGAAGGGCAATGAGCAGTTCTTC. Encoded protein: CASSLMRGREKGNEQFF.

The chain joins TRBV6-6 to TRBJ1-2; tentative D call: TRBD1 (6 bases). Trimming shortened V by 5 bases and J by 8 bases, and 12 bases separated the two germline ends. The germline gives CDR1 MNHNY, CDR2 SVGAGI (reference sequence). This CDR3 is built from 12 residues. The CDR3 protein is CASSPQGDGYTF. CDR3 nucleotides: TGTGCCAGCAGTCCACAGGGAGACGGCTACACCTTC.

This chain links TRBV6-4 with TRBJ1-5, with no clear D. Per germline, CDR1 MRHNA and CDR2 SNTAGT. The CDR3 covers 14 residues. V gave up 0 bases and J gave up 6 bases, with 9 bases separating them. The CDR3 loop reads CASSDSEGGQPQHF. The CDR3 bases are TGTGCCAGCAGTGACTCGGAGGGAGGTCAGCCCCAGCATTTT.

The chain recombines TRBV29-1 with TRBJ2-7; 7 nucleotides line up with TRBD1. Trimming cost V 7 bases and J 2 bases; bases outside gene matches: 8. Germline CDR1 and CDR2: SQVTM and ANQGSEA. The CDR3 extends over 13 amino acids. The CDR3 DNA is TGCAGCGCCTCGACAGGGCCGCCCTACGAGCAGTACTTC. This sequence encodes CSASTGPPYEQYF.

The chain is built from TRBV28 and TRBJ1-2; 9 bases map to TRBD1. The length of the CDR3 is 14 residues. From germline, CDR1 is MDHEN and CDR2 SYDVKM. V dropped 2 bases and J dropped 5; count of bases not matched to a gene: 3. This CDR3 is CASSLAGQGYGYTF. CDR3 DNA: TGTGCCAGCAGTTTAGCCGGACAGGGGTATGGCTACACCTTC.